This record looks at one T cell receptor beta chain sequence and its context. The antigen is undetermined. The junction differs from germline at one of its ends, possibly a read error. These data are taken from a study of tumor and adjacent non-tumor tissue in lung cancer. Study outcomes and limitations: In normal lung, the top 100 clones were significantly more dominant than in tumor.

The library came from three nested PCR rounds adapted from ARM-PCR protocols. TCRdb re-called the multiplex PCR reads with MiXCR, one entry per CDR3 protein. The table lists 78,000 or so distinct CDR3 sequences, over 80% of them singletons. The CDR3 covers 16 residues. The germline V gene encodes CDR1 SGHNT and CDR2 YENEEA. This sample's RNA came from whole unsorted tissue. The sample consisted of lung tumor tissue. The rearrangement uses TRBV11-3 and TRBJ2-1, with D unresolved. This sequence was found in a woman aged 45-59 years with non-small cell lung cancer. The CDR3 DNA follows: TGTGCCAGAAGCTCCCGGAGCCGGAGTTCCTACAAAGAGCAGTTCTTC. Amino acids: CARSSRSRSSYKEQFF.